This entry describes one T cell receptor (beta chain). The data were taken from a study of blood T cell repertoires in COVID-19. Looking at the study overall: Some COVID-19 samples were acute and others convalescent; all came from the United States, Italy and Spain.

Generated by immunoSEQ multiplex PCR, the TCRdb table keeps only in-frame clones and is missing some. The sample consists of fewer than 200,000 clones, roughly 81% of them appearing once. V was clipped by 7 bases and J by 1 base, with 14 bases between them. Germline CDR1 MNHNY, CDR2 SVGAGI (reference sequence). This CDR3 region has 15 residues. The sequencing sample was made of peripheral blood. V usage is TRBV6-6 and J usage is TRBJ1-5; maybe TRBD1 (6 bases). This receptor was identified in a man aged 35 to 55 who had recovered from COVID-19. The CDR3 region has the DNA TGTGCCAGCACCATTCCGGGACAAAGCAATCAGCCCCAGCATTTT. This codes for CASTIPGQSNQPQHF.